Below are 27 T cell receptor beta chains sequenced from a single sample in a study of radiotherapy plus CTLA-4 blockade in lung cancer. Using immunoSEQ multiplex PCR, the repertoire was profiled, and TCRdb retains in-frame clones only, with some absent. This sample has some 66,000 clones, with over 75% found just once. Source: peripheral blood, taken from a patient treated with radiotherapy plus ipilimumab. The receptor source for this set is a human donor with non-small cell lung cancer who had a partial response to radiotherapy plus ipilimumab.

This clone was seen once. The V and J genes are TRBV7-2 and TRBJ2-3, with a tentative D call TRBD1 (5 bases). V lost 5 bases, J lost 4 bases, and 19 bases lay in between. Germline V gene sequence: CDR1 SGHTA, CDR2 FQGNSA. The CDR3 has 16 amino acids. Here the CDR3 reads CASSIGLGVGADTQYF. Here the CDR3 DNA reads TGTGCCAGCAGCATAGGGCTAGGGGTGGGCGCAGATACGCAGTATTTT.

This clone showed up just a few times. V gene TRBV28 combines with J gene TRBJ2-7; D remains ambiguous. The ends were cut back, 2 bases at V and 5 bases at J, with 10 bases in the middle. CDR1 is MDHEN and CDR2 is SYDVKM in the germline V gene. The length of the CDR3 is 13 residues. CDR3 coding DNA: TGTGCCAGCAGTTTAGCGGCCCCCAACGAGCAGTACTTC. As protein: CASSLAAPNEQYF.

The rearrangement uses TRBV12-5 and TRBJ1-2; no reliable D call. V dropped 3 bases and J dropped 6 bases, with 8 bases sitting between them. The germline V gene encodes CDR1 LGHNT and CDR2 FRNRAP. This CDR3 has 12 amino acids. For the CDR3, the DNA is TGTGCTAGTGGTTTCGCGGGCGATGGCTACACCTTC. Translating it yields CASGFAGDGYTF.

V usage is TRBV2 and J usage is TRBJ2-4; a weak D match, TRBD1 (5 bases). Per germline, CDR1 SNHLY and CDR2 FYNNEI. The V and J ends lost 8 bases and 0 bases respectively, with 17 bases between them. This CDR3 has 16 residues. The CDR3 coding sequence is TGTGCCAGCGATGCCAGACAGACCCTAGCCAAAAACATTCAGTACTTC. Encoded protein: CASDARQTLAKNIQYF.

The chain combines TRBV28 with TRBJ2-2, with TRBD2 identical over 12 bases. The ends lost 6 bases at V and 3 bases at J; junction bases unmatched: 11. The length of the CDR3 is 18 residues. The germline gives CDR1 MDHEN, CDR2 SYDVKM. DNA of the CDR3: TGTGCCAGCAGCAGGACTAGCGGGATCAAGGCGTACACCGGGGAGCTGTTTTTT. This encodes CASSRTSGIKAYTGELFF. Combining the CDR3 with reference TRBV28 and TRBJ2-2 gives the whole variable domain DVKVTQSSRYLVKRTGEKVFLECVQDMDHENMFWYRQDPGLGLRLIYFSYDVKMKEKGDIPEGYSVSREKKERFSLILESASTNQTSMYLCASSRTSGIKAYTGELFFGEGSRLTVL.

This clone was counted between two and nine times. The chain is built from TRBV30 and TRBJ1-5, with D perhaps matching TRBD1 (6 bases). The length of the CDR3 is 17 residues. Trimming took off 0 bases at V and 0 bases at J, with 15 bases between the two ends. CDR1 and CDR2 from the germline V gene are GTSNPN and SVGIG (reference sequence). The DNA of the CDR3 is TGTGCCTGGAGTGTACGCCCAGGGGCTTATAGCAATCAGCCCCAGCATTTT. This sequence encodes CAWSVRPGAYSNQPQHF.

The chain joins TRBV2 to TRBJ2-3; D might be TRBD1 (6 bases). Deletions cut 2 bases from V and 0 bases from J, with 21 bases between. This CDR3 region has 19 residues. The germline V gene has CDR1 SNHLY and CDR2 FYNNEI. The CDR3 sequence: CASSETWGRGSGSTDTQYF. The CDR3 nucleotides read TGTGCCAGCAGTGAAACATGGGGCAGGGGATCGGGGAGCACAGATACGCAGTATTTT. The complete variable domain, with remaining parts taken from reference TRBV2 and TRBJ2-3, reads EPEVTQTPSHQVTQMGQEVILRCVPISNHLYFYWYRQILGQKVEFLVSFYNNEISEKSEIFDDQFSVERPDGSNFTLKIRSTKLEDSAMYFCASSETWGRGSGSTDTQYFGPGTRLTVL.

CDR3 loop: CASSSLPGGKGTDTQYF. In DNA form, the CDR3 reads TGTGCCAGCAGTTCCCTCCCCGGGGGAAAAGGCACAGATACGCAGTATTTT. The chain is built from TRBV28 and TRBJ2-3, with a weak D call TRBD2 (6 bases). Deletions cut 4 bases from V and 1 base from J, with 18 bases between. CDR1 is MDHEN, CDR2 SYDVKM, per germline. The CDR3 runs to 17 residues.

This clone was observed a single time. This chain joins TRBV28 and TRBJ1-1, with 7 nucleotides matching TRBD1. The CDR3 length is 13 residues. CDR1 is MDHEN, CDR2 SYDVKM, per germline. The junction had 2 bases not matched to a gene; V was cut back by 3 bases and J by 4 bases. The DNA of the CDR3 is TGTGCCAGCAGTTTGTCAGGGGGCACTGAAGCTTTCTTT. It is translated as CASSLSGGTEAFF.

This clone was observed a few times. This chain links TRBV30 with TRBJ1-4, with no clear D. The CDR3 sequence is 17 residues long. Germline assignment: CDR1 GTSNPN and CDR2 SVGIG (reference sequence). Trimming removed 3 bases at V and 3 bases at J, with 20 bases between. The CDR3 DNA reads as TGTGCCTGGAGGGGAGGATTCGCATCCCTAGCTAATGAAAAACTGTTTTTT. Encoded protein: CAWRGGFASLANEKLFF.

This clone was observed a few times. The V gene is TRBV5-4, the J gene TRBJ2-5; 8 bases fit TRBD2. This CDR3 is built from 15 residues. Trimming at V came to 2 bases and at J to 1 base, leaving 4 bases not matched to a gene. Germline V gives CDR1 SGHNT, CDR2 YYREEE (reference sequence). CDR3 nucleotide sequence: TGTGCCAGCAGCTTTGGCGGGAGGCTCCAAGAGACCCAGTACTTC. Translated, it gives CASSFGGRLQETQYF.

This rearrangement joins TRBV19 to TRBJ2-3; D is undetermined. The CDR3 spans 13 residues. CDR1 and CDR2 from the germline V gene are LNHDA and SQIVND (reference sequence). V was shortened by 9 bases and J by 2 bases, with 12 bases between the two germline ends. The CDR3 reads CASRPRYTDTQYF. The CDR3 DNA reads TGTGCCAGCCGACCTAGGTACACAGATACGCAGTATTTT.

The chain joins TRBV11-3 to TRBJ1-5; 7 bases fit TRBD1. CDR1 is SGHNT and CDR2 is YENEEA in the germline V gene. CDR3 length: 15 residues. J was trimmed by 10 bases and V by 6 bases; bases with no gene match: 15. The CDR3 DNA sequence: TGTGCCAGCAGATACTTTCGGGACAGCGTACTTCCCCAGCATTTT. Its protein product is CASRYFRDSVLPQHF.

This sequence joins TRBV5-1 and TRBJ2-1, with a weak D call TRBD2 (6 bases). Germline-derived CDR1 and CDR2 are SGHRS and YFSETQ. V gave up 6 bases and J gave up 7 bases, with 14 bases separating them. The CDR3 is 13 residues long. Here the CDR3 reads CASTRDLGNEQFF. The DNA for the CDR3 is TGCGCCAGCACTCGGGACTTGGGGAATGAGCAGTTCTTC.

This clone occurred a few times. The rearrangement joins TRBV7-7 to TRBJ2-7; D might be TRBD2 (5 bases). The germline V and J ends were trimmed by 5 bases and 5 bases, with 16 bases remaining between them. Germline V gives CDR1 SSHAT, CDR2 FNYEAQ (reference sequence). The length of the CDR3 is 14 residues. The CDR3 loop is CASSREASRDEQYF. CDR3 DNA sequence: TGTGCCAGCAGCCGCGAGGCTAGCCGGGACGAGCAGTACTTC.

The rearrangement joins TRBV19 to TRBJ2-7, with 10 bases aligning to TRBD2. Germline-derived CDR1 and CDR2 are LNHDA and SQIVND (reference sequence). This CDR3 comprises 15 residues. The junction had 4 bases not matched to a gene; V was cut back by 5 bases and J by 0 bases. The chain's CDR3 is CASSRTSGDSYEQYF. Here the CDR3 DNA reads TGTGCCAGTAGTCGGACTAGCGGCGACTCCTACGAGCAGTACTTC.

This chain connects TRBV13 to TRBJ2-5; TRBD2 matches at 13 bases. The assigned J gene may be wrong: the sequence end matches TRBJ2-7 better. This CDR3 has 15 amino acids. The V gene's germline CDR1 is PRHDT and CDR2 FYEKMQ (reference sequence). CDR3 loop: CASSLGGTSGDEQYF. The CDR3 coding sequence is TGTGCCAGCAGCTTAGGCGGGACTAGCGGGGACGAGCAGTACTTC.

The rearrangement joins TRBV5-1 to TRBJ2-5, with D tentatively TRBD2 (5 bases). The CDR3 is made up of 12 amino acids. V was clipped by 3 bases and J by 4 bases, with 7 bases between them. Germline V CDR1 and CDR2: SGHRS, YFSETQ. CDR3 in DNA: TGCGCCAGCAGCTCGGACTTAGAGACCCAGTACTTC. Translated: CASSSDLETQYF.

The chain recombines TRBV19 with TRBJ2-7, with TRBD1 identical over 10 bases. Germline lookup yields CDR1 LNHDA and CDR2 SQIVND (reference sequence). Trimming at V came to 9 bases and at J to 4 bases, leaving 9 bases not matched to a gene. The CDR3 runs to 14 residues. CDR3 sequence: CASSRQGARYEQYF. DNA for the CDR3: TGTGCCAGCTCCAGACAGGGGGCGCGGTACGAGCAGTACTTC.

The CDR3, as DNA: TGTGCCTGGTCGACAGGGTATGGCTACACCTTC. It translates to CAWSTGYGYTF. The V and J genes are TRBV30 and TRBJ1-2; 7 nucleotides align to TRBD1. Germline V gene data show CDR1 as GTSNPN and CDR2 as SVGIG (reference sequence). The ends lost 5 bases at V and 5 bases at J; junction bases unmatched: 2. This CDR3 has 11 residues. Filled out from reference TRBV30 and TRBJ1-2, the complete variable domain reads SQTIHQWPATLVQPVGSPLSLECTVEGTSNPNLYWYRQAAGRGLQLLFYSVGIGQISSEVPQNLSASRPQDRQFILSSKKLLLSDSGFYLCAWSTGYGYTFGSGTRLTVV.

V usage is TRBV7-2 and J usage is TRBJ2-7; perhaps TRBD2 as D (6 bases). V lost 0 bases, J lost 1 base, and 10 bases lay in between. The CDR3 length is 15 residues. Germline V CDR1 and CDR2: SGHTA, FQGNSA. The DNA for the CDR3 is TGTGCCAGCAGCTTAGCTTTCGGGGGATCCTACGAGCAGTACTTC. Its translation: CASSLAFGGSYEQYF.

The chain recombines TRBV30 with TRBJ1-5, with a possible D match to TRBD1 (5 bases). Looked up from germline, CDR1 is GTSNPN and CDR2 is SVGIG (reference sequence). Trimming removed 2 bases at V and 5 bases at J, with 10 bases between. This CDR3 has 13 residues. The CDR3 DNA reads TGTGCCTGGAGTCCCAGGGCGGATCAGCCCCAGCATTTT. This translates into CAWSPRADQPQHF.

This clone has a single count. The chain joins TRBV18 to TRBJ2-7; 7 bases match TRBD1. The CDR3 sequence is 13 residues long. CDR1 is KGHSH and CDR2 is LQKENI in the germline V gene. J gave up 1 base and V 4 bases, and 1 base lay outside the gene matches. The CDR3 spells CASSRQGSYEQYF. The DNA for the CDR3 is TGTGCCAGCTCACGACAGGGTTCCTACGAGCAGTACTTC.

This chain joins TRBV19 and TRBJ1-5; D may be TRBD1 (5 bases). Germline values: CDR1 LNHDA, CDR2 SQIVND (reference sequence). CDR3 length: 15 amino acids. Trimming cost V 2 bases and J 6 bases, with 14 bases left between them. This CDR3 is CASSIRPGIGQPQHF. CDR3 in DNA: TGTGCCAGTAGTATAAGGCCAGGGATAGGTCAGCCCCAGCATTTT.

This chain connects TRBV19 to TRBJ2-7, with 10 bases fitting TRBD1. Germline CDR1 LNHDA, CDR2 SQIVND (reference sequence). With V trimmed by 5 bases and J by 5 bases, 6 bases remained unmatched. The CDR3 is made up of 14 amino acids. CDR3 sequence: CASSSGQGRNEQYF. The CDR3, as DNA: TGTGCCAGTAGTTCGGGACAGGGGAGAAACGAGCAGTACTTC.

This chain connects TRBV5-1 to TRBJ2-2; a possible D gene is TRBD2 (6 bases). Germline CDR1 and CDR2: SGHRS and YFSETQ. V was pared by 3 bases and J by 2 bases, with 8 bases between. CDR3 length: 14 amino acids. Here the CDR3 reads CASSSEGNTGELFF. CDR3 coding DNA: TGCGCCAGCAGCTCGGAGGGAAACACCGGGGAGCTGTTTTTT.

A single count supports this clone. V is TRBV28 and J is TRBJ1-2, with 9 bases aligning to TRBD1. The V gene end was trimmed by 5 bases and the J gene end by 6 bases; junction bases not matched to a gene: 4. Germline loops: CDR1 MDHEN, CDR2 SYDVKM. The length of the CDR3 is 13 residues. The CDR3 DNA follows: TGTGCCAGCAGTGAACAGGGGGCTAATGGCTACACCTTC. It is translated as CASSEQGANGYTF.